This T cell receptor beta chain derives from a study of cytomegalovirus exposure and HLA in healthy donors. 13 Jbeta primers and 60 Vbeta primers were used for the PCR. This table comes from immunoSEQ multiplex PCR, and its TCRdb copy is limited to in-frame clones, with some not included. The top ten clones hold about 4.9% of a sample with 150,000 to 200,000 clones, 60% to 80% of them seen once. The length of the CDR3 is 12 residues. CDR1 is MDHEN and CDR2 is SYDVKM in the germline V gene. Trimming stripped 7 bases from V and 4 bases from J, with 11 bases between. This receptor was obtained from a male donor in good health and CMV-seronegative. The chain combines TRBV28 with TRBJ2-7; D is unclear. The source material was PBMCs. CDR3 sequence: CASTTPGYEQYF. In DNA form, the CDR3 reads TGTGCCAGCACCACCCCCGGGTACGAGCAGTACTTC.